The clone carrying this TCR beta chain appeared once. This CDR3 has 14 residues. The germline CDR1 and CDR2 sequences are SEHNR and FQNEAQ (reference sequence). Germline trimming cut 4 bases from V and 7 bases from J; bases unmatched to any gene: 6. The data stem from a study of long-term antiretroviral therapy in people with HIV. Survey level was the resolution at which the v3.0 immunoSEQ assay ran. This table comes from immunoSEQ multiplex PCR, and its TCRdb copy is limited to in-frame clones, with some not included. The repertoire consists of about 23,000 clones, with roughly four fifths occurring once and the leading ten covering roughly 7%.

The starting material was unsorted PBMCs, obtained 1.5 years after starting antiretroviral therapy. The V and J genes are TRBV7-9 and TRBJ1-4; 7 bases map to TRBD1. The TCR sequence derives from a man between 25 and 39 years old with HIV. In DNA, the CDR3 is TGTGCCAGCAGCTGGGACAGCGCCTCTGAAAAACTGTTTTTT. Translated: CASSWDSASEKLFF.